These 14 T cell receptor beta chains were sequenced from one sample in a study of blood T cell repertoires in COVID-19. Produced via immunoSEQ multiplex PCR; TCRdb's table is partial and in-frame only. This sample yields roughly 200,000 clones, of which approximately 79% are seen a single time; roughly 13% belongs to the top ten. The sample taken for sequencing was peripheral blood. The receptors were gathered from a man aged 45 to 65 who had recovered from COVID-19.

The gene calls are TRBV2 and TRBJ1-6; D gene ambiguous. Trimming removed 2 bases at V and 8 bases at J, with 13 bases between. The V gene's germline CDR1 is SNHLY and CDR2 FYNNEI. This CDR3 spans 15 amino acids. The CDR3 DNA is TGTGCCAGCAGTGAACGAGGGCAGAAGGATTCACCCCTCCACTTT. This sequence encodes CASSERGQKDSPLHF.

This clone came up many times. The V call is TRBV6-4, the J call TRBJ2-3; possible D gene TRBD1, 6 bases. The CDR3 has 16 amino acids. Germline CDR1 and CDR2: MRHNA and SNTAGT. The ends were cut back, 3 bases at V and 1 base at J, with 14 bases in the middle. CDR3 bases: TGTGCCAGCAGTGAACAGGGAAGTGGTGGCACAGATACGCAGTATTTT. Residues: CASSEQGSGGTDTQYF.

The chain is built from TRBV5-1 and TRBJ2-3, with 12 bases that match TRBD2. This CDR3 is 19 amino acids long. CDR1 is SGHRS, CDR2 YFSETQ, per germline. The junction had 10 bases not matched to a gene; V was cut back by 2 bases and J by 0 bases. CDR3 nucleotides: TGCGCCAGCAGCTTAGGGACTAGCGGGTTTTACACTAGCACAGATACGCAGTATTTT. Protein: CASSLGTSGFYTSTDTQYF.

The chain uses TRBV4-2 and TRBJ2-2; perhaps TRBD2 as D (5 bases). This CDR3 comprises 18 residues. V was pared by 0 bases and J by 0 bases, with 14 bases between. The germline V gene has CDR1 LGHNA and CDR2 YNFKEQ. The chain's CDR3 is CASSQDPFGGSNTGELFF. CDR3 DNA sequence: TGTGCCAGCAGCCAAGATCCATTCGGCGGGTCGAACACCGGGGAGCTGTTTTTT.

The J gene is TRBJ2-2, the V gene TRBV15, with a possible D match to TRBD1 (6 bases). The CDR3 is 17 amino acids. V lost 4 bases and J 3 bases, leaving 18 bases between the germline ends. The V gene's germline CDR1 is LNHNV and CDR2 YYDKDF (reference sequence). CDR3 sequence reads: CATSKTGSARDTGELFF. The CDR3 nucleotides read TGTGCCACCAGCAAAACAGGGTCCGCGAGGGACACCGGGGAGCTGTTTTTT. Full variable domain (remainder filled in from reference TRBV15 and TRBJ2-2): DAMVIQNPRYQVTQFGKPVTLSCSQTLNHNVMYWYQQKSSQAPKLLFHYYDKDFNNEADTPDNFQSRRPNTSFCFLDIRSPGLGDTAMYLCATSKTGSARDTGELFFGEGSRLTVL.

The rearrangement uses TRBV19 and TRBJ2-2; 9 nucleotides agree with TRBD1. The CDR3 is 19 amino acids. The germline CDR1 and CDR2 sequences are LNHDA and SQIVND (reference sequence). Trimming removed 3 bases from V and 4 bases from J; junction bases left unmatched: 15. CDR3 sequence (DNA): TGTGCCAGTAGTATTTCGTCGGGGTGGGGACAGGGAAGCACCGGGGAGCTGTTTTTT. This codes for CASSISSGWGQGSTGELFF.

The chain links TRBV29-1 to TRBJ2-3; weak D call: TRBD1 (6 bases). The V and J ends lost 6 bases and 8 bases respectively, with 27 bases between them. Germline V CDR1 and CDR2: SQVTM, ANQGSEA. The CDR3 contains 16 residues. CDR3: CSVASILGGYSGTQYF. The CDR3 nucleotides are TGCAGCGTCGCTTCAATACTAGGGGGTTATTCGGGTACGCAGTATTTT.

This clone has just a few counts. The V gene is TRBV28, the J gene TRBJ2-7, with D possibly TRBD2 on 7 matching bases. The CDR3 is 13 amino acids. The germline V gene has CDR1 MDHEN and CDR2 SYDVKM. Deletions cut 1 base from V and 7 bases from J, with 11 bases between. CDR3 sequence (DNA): TGTGCCAGCAGTTTATTTAGGGGGGGAGAGCAGTACTTC. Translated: CASSLFRGGEQYF.

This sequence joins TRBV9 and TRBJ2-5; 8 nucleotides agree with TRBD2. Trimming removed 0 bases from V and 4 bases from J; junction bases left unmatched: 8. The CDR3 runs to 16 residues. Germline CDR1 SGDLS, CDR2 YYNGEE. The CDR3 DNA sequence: TGTGCCAGCAGCGTAGGTCTCGCGGGAGGCCGAGAGACCCAGTACTTC. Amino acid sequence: CASSVGLAGGRETQYF. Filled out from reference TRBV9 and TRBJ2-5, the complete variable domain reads DSGVTQTPKHLITATGQRVTLRCSPRSGDLSVYWYQQSLDQGLQFLIQYYNGEERAKGNILERFSAQQFPDLHSELNLSSLELGDSALYFCASSVGLAGGRETQYFGPGTRLLVL.

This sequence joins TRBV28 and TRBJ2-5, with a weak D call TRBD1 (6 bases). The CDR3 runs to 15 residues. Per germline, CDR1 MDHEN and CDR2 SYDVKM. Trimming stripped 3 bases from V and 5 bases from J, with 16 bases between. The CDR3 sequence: CASSFMEPGAETQYF. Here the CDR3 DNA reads TGTGCCAGCAGTTTTATGGAGCCAGGGGCTGAGACCCAGTACTTC.

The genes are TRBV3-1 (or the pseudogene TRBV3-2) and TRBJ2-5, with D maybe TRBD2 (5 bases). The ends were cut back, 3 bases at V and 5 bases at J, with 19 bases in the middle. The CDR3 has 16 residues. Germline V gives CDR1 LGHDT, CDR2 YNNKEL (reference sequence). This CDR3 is CASSQKSRAGAETQYF. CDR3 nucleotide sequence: TGTGCCAGCAGCCAGAAAAGTAGGGCGGGTGCGGAGACCCAGTACTTC.

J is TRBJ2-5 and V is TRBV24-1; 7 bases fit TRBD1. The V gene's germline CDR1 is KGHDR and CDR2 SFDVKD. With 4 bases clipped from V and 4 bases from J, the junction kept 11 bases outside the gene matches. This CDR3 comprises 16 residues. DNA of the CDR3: TGTGCCACCAGTGAAAGACAGGGCGGGTTACCAGAGACCCAGTACTTC. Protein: CATSERQGGLPETQYF.

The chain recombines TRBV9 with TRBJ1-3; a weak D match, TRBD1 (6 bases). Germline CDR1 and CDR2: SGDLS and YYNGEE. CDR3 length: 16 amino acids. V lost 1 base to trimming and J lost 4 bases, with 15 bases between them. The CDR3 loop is CASSVYDAGTGNTIYF. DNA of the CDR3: TGTGCCAGCAGCGTATACGATGCCGGGACAGGAAACACCATATATTTT.

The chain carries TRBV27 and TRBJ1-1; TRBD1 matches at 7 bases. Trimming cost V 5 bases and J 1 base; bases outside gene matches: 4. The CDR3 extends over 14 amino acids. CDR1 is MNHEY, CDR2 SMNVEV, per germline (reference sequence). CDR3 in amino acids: CASSPRDRNTEAFF. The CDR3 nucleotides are TGTGCCAGCAGTCCAAGGGACAGGAACACTGAAGCTTTCTTT.